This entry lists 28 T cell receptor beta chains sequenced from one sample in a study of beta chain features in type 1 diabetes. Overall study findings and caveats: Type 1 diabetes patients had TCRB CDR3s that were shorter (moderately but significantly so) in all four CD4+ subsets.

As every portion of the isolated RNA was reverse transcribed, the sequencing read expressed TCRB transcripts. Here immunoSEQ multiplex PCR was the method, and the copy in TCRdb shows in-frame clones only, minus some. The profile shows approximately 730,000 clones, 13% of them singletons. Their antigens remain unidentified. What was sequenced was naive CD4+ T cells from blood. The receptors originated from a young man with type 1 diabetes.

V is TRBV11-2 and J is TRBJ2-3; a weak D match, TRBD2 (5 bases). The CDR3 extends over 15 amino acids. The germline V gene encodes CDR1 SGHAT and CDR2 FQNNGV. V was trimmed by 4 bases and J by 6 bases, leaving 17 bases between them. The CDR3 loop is CASSSPWRPSDTQYF. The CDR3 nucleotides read TGTGCCAGCAGCTCCCCTTGGCGGCCTAGCGATACGCAGTATTTT.

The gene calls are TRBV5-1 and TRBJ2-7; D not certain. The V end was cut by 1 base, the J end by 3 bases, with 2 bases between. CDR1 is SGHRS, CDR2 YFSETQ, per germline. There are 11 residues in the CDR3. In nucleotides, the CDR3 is TGCGCCAGCAGCTTGAACTACGAGCAGTACTTC. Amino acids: CASSLNYEQYF.

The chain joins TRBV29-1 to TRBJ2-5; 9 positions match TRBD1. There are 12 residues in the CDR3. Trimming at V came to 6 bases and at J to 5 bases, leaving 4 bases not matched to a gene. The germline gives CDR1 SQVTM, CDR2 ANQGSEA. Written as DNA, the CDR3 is TGCAGCGTGGGACAGGGCACCGAGACCCAGTACTTC. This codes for CSVGQGTETQYF.

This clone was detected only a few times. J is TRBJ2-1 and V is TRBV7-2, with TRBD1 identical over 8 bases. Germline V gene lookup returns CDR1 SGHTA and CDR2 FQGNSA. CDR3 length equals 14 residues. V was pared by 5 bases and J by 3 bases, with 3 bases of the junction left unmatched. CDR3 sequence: CASSRQGIYNEQFF. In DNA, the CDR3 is TGTGCCAGCAGCCGACAGGGGATCTACAATGAGCAGTTCTTC.

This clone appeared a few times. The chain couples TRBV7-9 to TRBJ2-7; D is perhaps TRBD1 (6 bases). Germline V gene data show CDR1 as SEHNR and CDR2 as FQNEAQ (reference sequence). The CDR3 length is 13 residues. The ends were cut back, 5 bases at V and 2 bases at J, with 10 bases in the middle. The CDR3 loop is CASSARTAYEQYF. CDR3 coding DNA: TGTGCCAGCAGCGCCCGGACAGCCTACGAGCAGTACTTC.

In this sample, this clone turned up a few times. The CDR3 DNA reads TGTGCCAGCAGCTTAGGACAGGGAGCCACAGATACGCAGTATTTT. It is translated as CASSLGQGATDTQYF. This chain connects TRBV7-2 to TRBJ2-3; 7 positions match TRBD1. The CDR3 runs 15 residues. V lost 1 base, J lost 2 bases, and 3 bases stayed unmatched. The V gene's germline CDR1 is SGHTA and CDR2 FQGNSA.

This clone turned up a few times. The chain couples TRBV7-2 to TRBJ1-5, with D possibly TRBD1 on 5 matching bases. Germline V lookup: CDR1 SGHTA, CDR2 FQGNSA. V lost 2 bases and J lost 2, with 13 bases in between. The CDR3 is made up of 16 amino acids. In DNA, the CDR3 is TGTGCCAGCAGCTTACACCCTCAGGGCGGCAATCAGCCCCAGCATTTT. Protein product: CASSLHPQGGNQPQHF. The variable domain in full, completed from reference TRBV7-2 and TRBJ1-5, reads GAGVSQSPSNKVTEKGKDVELRCDPISGHTALYWYRQSLGQGLEFLIYFQGNSAPDKSGLPSDRFSAERTGGSVSTLTIQRTQQEDSAVYLCASSLHPQGGNQPQHFGDGTRLSIL.

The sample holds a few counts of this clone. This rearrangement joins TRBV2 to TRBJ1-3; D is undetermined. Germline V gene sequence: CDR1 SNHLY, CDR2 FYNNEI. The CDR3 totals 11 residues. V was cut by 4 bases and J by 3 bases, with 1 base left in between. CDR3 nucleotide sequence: TGTGCCAGCAGTGGTGGAAACACCATATATTTT. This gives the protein CASSGGNTIYF.

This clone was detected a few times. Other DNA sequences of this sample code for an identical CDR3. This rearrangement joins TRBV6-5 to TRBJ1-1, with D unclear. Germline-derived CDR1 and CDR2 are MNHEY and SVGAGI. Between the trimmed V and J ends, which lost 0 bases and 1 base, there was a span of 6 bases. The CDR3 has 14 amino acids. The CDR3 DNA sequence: TGTGCCAGCAGTTACTCCCGACGGAACACTGAAGCTTTCTTT. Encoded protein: CASSYSRRNTEAFF.

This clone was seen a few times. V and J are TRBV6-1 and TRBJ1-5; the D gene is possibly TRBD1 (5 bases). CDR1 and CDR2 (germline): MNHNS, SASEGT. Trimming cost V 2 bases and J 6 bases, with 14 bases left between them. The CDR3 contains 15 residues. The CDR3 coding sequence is TGTGCCAGCAGTGAAATAAACTGGGGCGGTCAGCCCCAGCATTTT. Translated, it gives CASSEINWGGQPQHF.

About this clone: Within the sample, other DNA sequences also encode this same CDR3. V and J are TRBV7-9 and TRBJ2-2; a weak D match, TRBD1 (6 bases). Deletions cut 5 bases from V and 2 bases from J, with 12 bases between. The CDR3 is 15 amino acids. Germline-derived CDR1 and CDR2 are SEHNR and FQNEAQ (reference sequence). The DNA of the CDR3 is TGTGCCAGCAGCCAGGGGCAGGGAAACACCGGGGAGCTGTTTTTT. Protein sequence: CASSQGQGNTGELFF.

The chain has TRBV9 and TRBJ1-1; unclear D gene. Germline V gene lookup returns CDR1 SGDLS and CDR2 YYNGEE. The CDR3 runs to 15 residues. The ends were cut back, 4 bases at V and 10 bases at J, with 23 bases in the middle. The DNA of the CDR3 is TGTGCCAGCAGCCCCCTCGCCGGGAACGCCGTTCCAGCTTTCTTT. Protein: CASSPLAGNAVPAFF. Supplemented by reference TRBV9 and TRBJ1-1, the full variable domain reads DSGVTQTPKHLITATGQRVTLRCSPRSGDLSVYWYQQSLDQGLQFLIQYYNGEERAKGNILERFSAQQFPDLHSELNLSSLELGDSALYFCASSPLAGNAVPAFFGQGTRLTVV.

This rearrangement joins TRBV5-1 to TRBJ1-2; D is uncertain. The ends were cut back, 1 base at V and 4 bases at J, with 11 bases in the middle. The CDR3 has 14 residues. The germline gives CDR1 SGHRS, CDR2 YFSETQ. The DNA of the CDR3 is TGCGCCAGCAGCTTGTCCCTGGGTCCCTATGGCTACACCTTC. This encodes CASSLSLGPYGYTF. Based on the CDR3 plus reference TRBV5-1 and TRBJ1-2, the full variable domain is KAGVTQTPRYLIKTRGQQVTLSCSPISGHRSVSWYQQTPGQGLQFLFEYFSETQRNKGNFPGRFSGRQFSNSRSEMNVSTLELGDSALYLCASSLSLGPYGYTFGSGTRLTVV.

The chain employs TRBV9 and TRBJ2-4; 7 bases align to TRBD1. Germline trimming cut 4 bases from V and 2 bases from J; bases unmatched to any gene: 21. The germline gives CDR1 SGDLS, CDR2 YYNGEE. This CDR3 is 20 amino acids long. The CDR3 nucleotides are TGTGCCAGCAGCCCGACGACAGGGAAGAATTTGGGCGCGTCCAAAAACATTCAGTACTTC. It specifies CASSPTTGKNLGASKNIQYF.

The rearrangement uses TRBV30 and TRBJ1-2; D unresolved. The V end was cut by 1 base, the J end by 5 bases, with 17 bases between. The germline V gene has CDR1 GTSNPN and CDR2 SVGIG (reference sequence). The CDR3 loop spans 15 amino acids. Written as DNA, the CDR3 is TGTGCCTGGAGTGCCGTGCAAAAGGGCGGGTATGGCTACACCTTC. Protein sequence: CAWSAVQKGGYGYTF.

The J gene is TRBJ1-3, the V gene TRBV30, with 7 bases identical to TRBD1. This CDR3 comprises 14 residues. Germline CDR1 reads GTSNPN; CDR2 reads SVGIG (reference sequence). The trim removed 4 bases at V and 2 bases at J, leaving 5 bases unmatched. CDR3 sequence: CAWNRGWTGNTIYF. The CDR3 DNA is TGTGCCTGGAACAGGGGATGGACTGGAAACACCATATATTTT.

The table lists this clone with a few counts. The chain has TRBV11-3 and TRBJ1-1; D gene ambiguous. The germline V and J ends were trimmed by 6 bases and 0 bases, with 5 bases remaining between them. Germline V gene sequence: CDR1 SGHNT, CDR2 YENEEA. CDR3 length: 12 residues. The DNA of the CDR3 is TGTGCCAGCAGAACAATGAACACTGAAGCTTTCTTT. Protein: CASRTMNTEAFF. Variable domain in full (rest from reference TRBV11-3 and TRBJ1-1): EAGVVQSPRYKIIEKKQPVAFWCNPISGHNTLYWYLQNLGQGPELLIRYENEEAVDDSQLPKDRFSAERLKGVDSTLKIQPAELGDSAVYLCASRTMNTEAFFGQGTRLTVV.

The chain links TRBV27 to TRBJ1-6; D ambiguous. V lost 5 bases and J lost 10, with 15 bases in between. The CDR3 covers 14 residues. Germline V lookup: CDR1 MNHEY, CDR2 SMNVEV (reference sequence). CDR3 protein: CASSPRIQVSPLHF. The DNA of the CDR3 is TGTGCCAGCAGTCCCCGCATCCAGGTATCACCCCTCCACTTT.

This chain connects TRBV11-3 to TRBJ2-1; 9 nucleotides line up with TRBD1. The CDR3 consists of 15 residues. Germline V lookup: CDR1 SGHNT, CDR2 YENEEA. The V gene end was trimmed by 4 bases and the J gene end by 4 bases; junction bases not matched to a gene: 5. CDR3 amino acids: CASSSMTGGYNEQFF. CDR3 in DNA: TGTGCCAGCAGCTCTATGACAGGGGGTTACAATGAGCAGTTCTTC.

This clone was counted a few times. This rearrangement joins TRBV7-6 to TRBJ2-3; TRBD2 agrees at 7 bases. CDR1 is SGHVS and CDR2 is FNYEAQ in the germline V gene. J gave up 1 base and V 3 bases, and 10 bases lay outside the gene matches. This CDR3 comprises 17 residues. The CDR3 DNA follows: TGTGCCAGCAGCTTCGGTGGTACAGCGGGGCGCACAGATACGCAGTATTTT. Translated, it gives CASSFGGTAGRTDTQYF.

The CDR3 sequence: CASSFSGPGETGNSPLHF. The DNA of the CDR3 is TGTGCCAGCAGCTTTTCTGGTCCAGGGGAGACGGGGAATTCACCCCTCCACTTT. This chain links TRBV7-2 with TRBJ1-6; D is perhaps TRBD1 (6 bases). Germline V gene data show CDR1 as SGHTA and CDR2 as FQGNSA. This CDR3 region has 18 residues. Trimming removed 3 bases at V and 7 bases at J, with 22 bases between.

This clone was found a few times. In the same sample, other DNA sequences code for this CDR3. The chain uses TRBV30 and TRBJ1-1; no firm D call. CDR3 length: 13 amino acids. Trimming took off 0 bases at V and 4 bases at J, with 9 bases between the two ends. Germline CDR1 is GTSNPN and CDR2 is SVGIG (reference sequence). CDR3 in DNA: TGTGCCTGGAGTGTAAGAGGGATCACTGAAGCTTTCTTT. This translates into CAWSVRGITEAFF. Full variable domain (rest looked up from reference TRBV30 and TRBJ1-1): SQTIHQWPATLVQPVGSPLSLECTVEGTSNPNLYWYRQAAGRGLQLLFYSVGIGQISSEVPQNLSASRPQDRQFILSSKKLLLSDSGFYLCAWSVRGITEAFFGQGTRLTVV.

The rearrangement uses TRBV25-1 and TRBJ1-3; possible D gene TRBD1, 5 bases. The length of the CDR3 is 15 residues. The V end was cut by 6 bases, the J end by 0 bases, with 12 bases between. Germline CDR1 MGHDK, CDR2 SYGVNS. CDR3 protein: CASSVEGLSGNTIYF. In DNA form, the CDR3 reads TGTGCCAGCAGCGTTGAGGGGCTCTCTGGAAACACCATATATTTT.

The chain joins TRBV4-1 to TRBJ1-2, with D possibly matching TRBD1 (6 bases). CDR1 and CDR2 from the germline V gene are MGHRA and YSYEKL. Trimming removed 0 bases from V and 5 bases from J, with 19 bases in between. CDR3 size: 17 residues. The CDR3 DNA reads TGCGCCAGCAGCCAAGAAGGTTTCGGAAGGGGGATTTATGGCTACACCTTC. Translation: CASSQEGFGRGIYGYTF.

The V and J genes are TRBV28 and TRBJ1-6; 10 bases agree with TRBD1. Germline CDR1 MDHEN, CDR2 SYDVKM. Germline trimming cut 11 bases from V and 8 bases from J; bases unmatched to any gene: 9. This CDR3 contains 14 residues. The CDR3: CAAERQGAYSPLHF. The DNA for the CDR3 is TGTGCCGCAGAGAGACAGGGGGCTTATTCACCCCTCCACTTT.

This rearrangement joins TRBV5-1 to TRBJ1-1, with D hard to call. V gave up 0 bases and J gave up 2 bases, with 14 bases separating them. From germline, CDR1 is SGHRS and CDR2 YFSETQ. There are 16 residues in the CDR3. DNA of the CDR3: TGCGCCAGCAGCTTGGCCGAGAAGGGCATCAACACTGAAGCTTTCTTT. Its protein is CASSLAEKGINTEAFF.

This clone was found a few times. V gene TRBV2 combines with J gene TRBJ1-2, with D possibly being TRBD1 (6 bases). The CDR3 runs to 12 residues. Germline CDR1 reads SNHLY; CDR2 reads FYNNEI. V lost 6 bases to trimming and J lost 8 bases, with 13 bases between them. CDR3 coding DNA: TGTGCCAGCAGCCTTCACCAGGGGGGCTACACCTTC. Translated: CASSLHQGGYTF. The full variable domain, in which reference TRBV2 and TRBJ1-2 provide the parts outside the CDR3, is EPEVTQTPSHQVTQMGQEVILRCVPISNHLYFYWYRQILGQKVEFLVSFYNNEISEKSEIFDDQFSVERPDGSNFTLKIRSTKLEDSAMYFCASSLHQGGYTFGSGTRLTVV.

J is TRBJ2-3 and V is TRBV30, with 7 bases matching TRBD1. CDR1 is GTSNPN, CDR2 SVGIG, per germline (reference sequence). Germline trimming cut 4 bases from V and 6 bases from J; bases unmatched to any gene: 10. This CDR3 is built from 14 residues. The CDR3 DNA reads TGTGCCTGGAACATACAAAGGGGGCATGATACGCAGTATTTT. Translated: CAWNIQRGHDTQYF.